Reported below is one TCR beta chain. With V trimmed by 6 bases and J by 7 bases, 5 bases remained unmatched. This CDR3 contains 14 residues. The V gene's germline CDR1 is SNHLY and CDR2 FYNNEI. Original methodology: Counts of nucleated cells, estimated from reference gene primer amplification, were obtained. TCRdb's table, derived via immunoSEQ multiplex PCR, lists solely in-frame clones and lacks some. V, J and clone size were drawn from that table, and D and trimming were deduced from the DNA. Of roughly 170,000 clones in the sample, 82% are singletons; the top ten hold 15% to 20%. Symptom resolution, clearance, or two negative PCRs marked donors in Cohort 3 as recovered. This entry is derived from a study of blood T cell repertoires in COVID-19. Study as a whole: The study drew acute and convalescent COVID-19 samples from the United States, Italy and Spain. T cells, B-cell-depleted T cells, or PBMCs supplied cDNA or gDNA.

The source material was PBMCs or T cells enriched from blood (not recorded which). The sequence came from a man aged 60-69 years who had recovered from COVID-19. The chain couples TRBV2 to TRBJ1-6; TRBD1 agrees at 8 bases. The CDR3 reads CASRTDRGNSPLHF. Here the CDR3 DNA reads TGTGCCAGCAGGACAGACAGGGGCAATTCACCCCTCCACTTT.